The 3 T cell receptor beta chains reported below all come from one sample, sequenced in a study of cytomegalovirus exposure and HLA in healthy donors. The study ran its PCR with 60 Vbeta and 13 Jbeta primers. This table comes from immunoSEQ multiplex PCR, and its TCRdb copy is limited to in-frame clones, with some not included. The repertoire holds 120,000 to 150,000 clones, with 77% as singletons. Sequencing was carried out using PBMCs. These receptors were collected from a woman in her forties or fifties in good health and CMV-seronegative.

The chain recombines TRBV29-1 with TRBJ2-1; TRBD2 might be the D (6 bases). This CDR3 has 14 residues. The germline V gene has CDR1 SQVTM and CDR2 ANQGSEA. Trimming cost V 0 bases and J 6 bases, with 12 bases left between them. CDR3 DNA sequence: TGCAGCGTTGAAGATAGCGGAGAGGGCAATGAGCAGTTCTTC. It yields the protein CSVEDSGEGNEQFF.

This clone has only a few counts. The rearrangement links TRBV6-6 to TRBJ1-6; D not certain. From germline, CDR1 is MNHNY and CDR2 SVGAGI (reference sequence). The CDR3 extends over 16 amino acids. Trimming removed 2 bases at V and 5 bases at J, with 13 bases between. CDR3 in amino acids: CASSYPGEGHNSPLHF. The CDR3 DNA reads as TGTGCCAGCAGTTACCCCGGAGAGGGCCATAATTCACCCCTCCACTTT.

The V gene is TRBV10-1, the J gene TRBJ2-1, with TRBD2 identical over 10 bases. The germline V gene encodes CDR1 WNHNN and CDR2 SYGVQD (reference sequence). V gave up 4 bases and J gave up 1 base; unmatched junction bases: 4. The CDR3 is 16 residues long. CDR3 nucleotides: TGCGCCAGCAGTGGACTAGCGGGTGTGTCCTACAATGAGCAGTTCTTC. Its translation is CASSGLAGVSYNEQFF.